The sequence of this T cell receptor (beta chain) was determined in a study of T cell responses to AZD1222 COVID-19 vaccine. Sequencing used immunoSEQ multiplex PCR; TCRdb keeps in-frame clones, though not all of them. The sample holds about 130,000 clones, around 92% seen once. The study's findings and limits: Females outnumbered males among donors, who were mostly white British; clonal diversity was possibly underestimated.

Some second doses came at about 4 weeks and others at about 12 weeks; these were pooled. Comments on this clone: Its matching antigen is unknown.

The material sequenced was peripheral blood, taken 28 days after the second AZD1222 dose. The TCR sequence derives from an adult who received the AZD1222 COVID-19 vaccine.

The CDR3 DNA follows: TGTGCCATCAAGGGACAGGGGCCGCCTTGGGGCTACACCTTC. It yields the protein CAIKGQGPPWGYTF. The chain couples TRBV10-3 to TRBJ1-2, with TRBD1 matching 10 bases. Per the germline V gene, CDR1 is ENHRY and CDR2 is SYGVKD. This CDR3 spans 14 amino acids. V gave up 7 bases and J gave up 8 bases; unmatched junction bases: 10.